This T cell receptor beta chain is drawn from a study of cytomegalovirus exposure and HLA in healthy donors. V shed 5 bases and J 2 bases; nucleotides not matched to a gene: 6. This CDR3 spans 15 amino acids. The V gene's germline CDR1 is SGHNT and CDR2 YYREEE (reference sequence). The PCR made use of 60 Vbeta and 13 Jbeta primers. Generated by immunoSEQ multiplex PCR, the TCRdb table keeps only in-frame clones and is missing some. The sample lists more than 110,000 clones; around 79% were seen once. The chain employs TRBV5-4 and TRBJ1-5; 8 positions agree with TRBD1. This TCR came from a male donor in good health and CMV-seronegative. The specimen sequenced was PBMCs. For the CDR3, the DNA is TGTGCCAGCAGTACAGGGGGTTTAGGCAATCAGCCCCAGCATTTT. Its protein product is CASSTGGLGNQPQHF. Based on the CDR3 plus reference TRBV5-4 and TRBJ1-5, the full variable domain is ETGVTQSPTHLIKTRGQQVTLRCSSQSGHNTVSWYQQALGQGPQFIFQYYREEENGRGNFPPRFSGLQFPNYSSELNVNALELDDSALYLCASSTGGLGNQPQHFGDGTRLSIL.